The present T cell receptor beta chain was sequenced within a study of blood T cell dynamics during melanoma immunotherapy (dated by TCRdb to 2020 to 2021). At the level of the whole study: The patients had metastatic melanoma and were given first-line pembrolizumab or nivolumab plus ipilimumab as standard of care in the United Kingdom. To identify early correlates of response, the study profiled peripheral T cell receptor repertoires in patients with metastatic melanoma before and after one cycle of checkpoint inhibitor therapy. The training cohort was made up of consecutive patients, while a further independent group of patients from the same centre was pooled to form an external validation set. Results the study describes overall, beyond this receptor: Unlike progressors, patients who went on to achieve disease control showed a bifurcated reorganization of the PBMC repertoire at W3, with either increased clonality or increased diversity. Whether the T cell clones behind the repertoire changes were melanoma-specific or instead reflected general immune activation was something the study could not determine. The relatively small sample size was acknowledged as potentially limiting generalization of the results.

Every bulk PBMC sample had a fixed 350 ng of DNA loaded. Following the manufacturer instructions, the immunoSEQ TCRb Assay kit was used to amplify TCR beta CDR3 sequences from genomic DNA. The KAPA Library Quantification Kit for Illumina platforms was used to quantify the pooled libraries by qPCR. Pooled libraries were clustered at about 0.6-1.2 pM and sequenced on an Illumina NextSeq 500. In the paper's pipeline: The TCR data were analyzed using immunoSEQ ANALYZER and the R LymphoSeq package. A rearrangement efficiency score was calculated as productive divided by the sum of productive and non-productive CDR3 sequences. Clonality was measured with the Gini coefficient and diversity with the Renyi index at alpha=1, and both measures were compared pairwise between timepoints within each patient. Clonal relatedness used an edit distance of 3, and repertoire similarity used the Bhattacharyya coefficient, both computed in LymphoSeq. To classify response, a linear discriminant analysis based on week-3 changes in clonality and diversity was built using the R MASS and caret packages. This immuneACCESS table, as held by TCRdb, lists in-frame sequences with V and J called but not all clones. Of the missing ones, under half trace to an unresolved V gene in checked studies; the others have no known cause. The V and J calls and clone size are taken from that table; D and trimming were inferred from the DNA. The sample table contains about 6,900 clones; only one count was recorded for about 78% of them. Of the sample, 25% to 35% falls within the top ten clones.

CDR3 length: 14 amino acids, cysteine to phenylalanine. Of the read, only the CDR3 DNA is kept; its 42 bases are in frame from base 1. The CDR1 and CDR2 encoded by the germline V gene are SGHRS and YFSETQ. V trim: 0 bases; J trim: 7 bases; unmatched bases: 6. The intended sense of this specimen's time point label: pre-treatment baseline. Blood samples were taken before treatment (T0) and at week 3 (W3), following the first cycle of checkpoint blockade. Except for a couple of patients with rapid clinical progression, response was assessed 12 weeks after the first infusion by RECIST 1.1; disease control meant complete response, partial response or stable disease. Any patient who had received prior systemic cancer treatment, was on concomitant immunosuppressant therapy or had synchronous other active malignancies was excluded. Both bulk PBMC and plasma cell-free DNA were sequenced for TCR beta so that circulating cells and T cell turnover could be tracked. PBMC were isolated from blood with Lymphoprep and SepMate tubes, followed by red cell lysis. QIAamp DNA Blood Mini kits were used to extract DNA from PBMC and sorted T cell subsets.

Turning to this clone: Its antigen remains unidentified. Base qualities are missing; no much larger clone stands one base away.

The origin of this receptor is a human donor with melanoma. The sequencing used blood, collected from a patient treated with checkpoint blockade. This receptor chain uses TRBV5-1 and TRBJ1-2; 7 bases in the middle match TRBD1. The CDR3 corresponds to CASSLGQGRGGYTF. The DNA sequence reads TGCGCCAGCAGCTTGGGACAGGGACGCGGTGGCTACACCTTC.